A single sample gave rise to the 9 T cell receptor beta chains below, sequenced in a study of OX40 agonist ivuxolimab in advanced cancers. Only in-frame clones appear in the TCRdb table, and some are missing; sequencing was by immunoSEQ multiplex PCR. The table shows about 79,000 clones, with roughly 88% occurring only once. The sample here was CD4+ or CD8+ T cells sorted from blood, taken in a trial of the OX40 agonist ivuxolimab. The receptor set was obtained from an adult with an advanced solid tumor such as melanoma, head and neck, liver or kidney cancer.

The CDR3 DNA sequence: TGCAGTGCTAGCCCGGGGGAAAAACTGTTTTTT. It translates to CSASPGEKLFF. This chain joins TRBV20-1 and TRBJ1-4; D gene uncertain. CDR3 length equals 11 residues. The V gene's germline CDR1 is DFQATT and CDR2 SNEGSKA (reference sequence). V gave up 3 bases and J gave up 8 bases, with 7 bases separating them.

The rearrangement links TRBV7-9 to TRBJ2-5; no firm D call. Germline V gene data show CDR1 as SEHNR and CDR2 as FQNEAQ (reference sequence). CDR3 length: 14 residues. Trimming cost V 1 base and J 1 base, with 7 bases left between them. The CDR3 region is CASSLEWSQETQYF. The DNA of the CDR3 is TGTGCCAGCAGCTTAGAATGGAGCCAAGAGACCCAGTACTTC.

The CDR3, as DNA: TGTGCCAGCAGCCCTTTGGGACTAGCGGGATTAGACGAGCAGTACTTC. This encodes CASSPLGLAGLDEQYF. The chain recombines TRBV7-2 with TRBJ2-7; 13 bases agree with TRBD2. J gave up 5 bases and V 5 bases, and 9 bases lay outside the gene matches. CDR1 and CDR2 from the germline V gene are SGHTA and FQGNSA. This CDR3 is 16 amino acids long.

The gene calls are TRBV7-8 and TRBJ2-7; 7 bases align to TRBD1. The CDR3 has 15 residues. Germline assignment: CDR1 SGHVS and CDR2 FQNEAQ. The V gene end was trimmed by 5 bases and the J gene end by 0 bases; junction bases not matched to a gene: 7. Here the CDR3 DNA reads TGTGCCAGCAGCCCGTGGACAGGTCTCTCCTACGAGCAGTACTTC. Protein sequence: CASSPWTGLSYEQYF.

The genes are TRBV11-3 and TRBJ1-2, with D unresolved. The germline V gene encodes CDR1 SGHNT and CDR2 YENEEA. The V end was cut by 3 bases, the J end by 2 bases, with 13 bases between. The CDR3 spans 15 residues. CDR3 loop: CASSFTPDGNYGYTF. CDR3 bases: TGTGCCAGCAGCTTCACTCCCGACGGGAACTATGGCTACACCTTC.

V and J are TRBV2 and TRBJ2-5, with D unresolved. This CDR3 contains 11 residues. CDR1 SNHLY and CDR2 FYNNEI come from the germline V gene. The V end was cut by 4 bases, the J end by 5 bases, with 5 bases between. CDR3 nucleotides: TGTGCCAGCAGTGCTCAGGAGACCCAGTACTTC. It encodes CASSAQETQYF.

The gene calls are TRBV5-1 and TRBJ2-5; D may be TRBD1 (5 bases). The CDR3 runs 15 residues. Germline V CDR1 and CDR2: SGHRS, YFSETQ. The V end was cut by 7 bases, the J end by 2 bases, with 18 bases between. The CDR3: CASSHGRVGQETQYF. CDR3 nucleotide sequence: TGCGCCAGCTCCCACGGCAGGGTTGGGCAAGAGACCCAGTACTTC.

The chain joins TRBV18 to TRBJ2-7; TRBD2 matches 14 bases. The CDR3 runs 17 residues. V lost 3 bases and J lost 5; bases outside the gene matches: 9. Germline CDR1 and CDR2: KGHSH and LQKENI. CDR3 sequence reads: CASSPMRLTSGRDEQYF. In nucleotides, the CDR3 is TGTGCCAGCTCACCCATGCGACTGACTAGCGGGAGGGACGAGCAGTACTTC.

The chain carries TRBV6-1 and TRBJ2-7, with 9 bases aligning to TRBD2. The CDR3 sequence is 17 residues long. Germline CDR1 reads MNHNS; CDR2 reads SASEGT. Trimming at V came to 3 bases and at J to 0 bases, leaving 9 bases not matched to a gene. The CDR3 nucleotides read TGTGCCAGCAGTGAGGGAAGCGGGAGGACGTCCTCCTACGAGCAGTACTTC. It specifies CASSEGSGRTSSYEQYF.